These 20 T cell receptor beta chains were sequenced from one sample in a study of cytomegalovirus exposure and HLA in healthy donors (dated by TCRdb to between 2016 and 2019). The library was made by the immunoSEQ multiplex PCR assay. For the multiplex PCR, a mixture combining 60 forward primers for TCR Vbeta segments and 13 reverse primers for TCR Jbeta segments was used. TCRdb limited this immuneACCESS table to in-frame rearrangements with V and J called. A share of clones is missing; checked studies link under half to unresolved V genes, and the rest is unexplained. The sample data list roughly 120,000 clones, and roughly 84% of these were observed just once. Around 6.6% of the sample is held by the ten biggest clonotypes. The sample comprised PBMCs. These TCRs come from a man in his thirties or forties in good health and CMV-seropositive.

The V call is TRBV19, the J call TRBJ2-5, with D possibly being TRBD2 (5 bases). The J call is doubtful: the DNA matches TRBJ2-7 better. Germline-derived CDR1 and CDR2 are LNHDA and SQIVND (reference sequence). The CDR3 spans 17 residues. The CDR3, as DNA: TGTGCCAGTAGTATAGTCGGTCGGGAAACGAGCTCCTACGAGCAGTACTTC. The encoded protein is CASSIVGRETSSYEQYF.

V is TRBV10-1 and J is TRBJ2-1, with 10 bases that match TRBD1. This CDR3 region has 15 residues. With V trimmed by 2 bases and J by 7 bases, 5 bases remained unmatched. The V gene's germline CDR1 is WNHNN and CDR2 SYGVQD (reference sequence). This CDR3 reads CASSEGQGVWNEQFF. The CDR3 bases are TGCGCCAGCAGTGAGGGACAGGGGGTATGGAATGAGCAGTTCTTC.

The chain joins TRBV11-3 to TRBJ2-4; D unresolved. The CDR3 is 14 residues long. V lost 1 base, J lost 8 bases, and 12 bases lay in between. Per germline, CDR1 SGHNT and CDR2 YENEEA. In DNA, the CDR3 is TGTGCCAGCAGCTTAGGGAGCCTAGGAGACATTCAGTACTTC. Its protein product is CASSLGSLGDIQYF.

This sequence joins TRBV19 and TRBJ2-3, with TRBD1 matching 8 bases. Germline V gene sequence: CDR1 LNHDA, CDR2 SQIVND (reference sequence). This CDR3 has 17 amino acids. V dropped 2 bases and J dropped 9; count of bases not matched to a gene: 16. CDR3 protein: CASSIMEGQGASQTQYF. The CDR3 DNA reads TGTGCCAGTAGTATAATGGAAGGCCAGGGGGCAAGTCAGACGCAGTATTTT.

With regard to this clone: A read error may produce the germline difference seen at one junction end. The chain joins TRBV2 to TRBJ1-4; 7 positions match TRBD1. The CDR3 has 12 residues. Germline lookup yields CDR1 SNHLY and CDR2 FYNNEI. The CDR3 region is CASGTENGKLFF. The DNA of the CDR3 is TGTGCCAGTGGGACAGAAAATGGAAAACTGTTTTTT.

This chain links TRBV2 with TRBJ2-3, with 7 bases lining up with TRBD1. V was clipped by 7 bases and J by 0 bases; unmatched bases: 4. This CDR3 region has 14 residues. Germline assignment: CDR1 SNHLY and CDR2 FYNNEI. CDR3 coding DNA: TGTGCCAGCACACAGGGGTATAGCACAGATACGCAGTATTTT. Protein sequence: CASTQGYSTDTQYF.

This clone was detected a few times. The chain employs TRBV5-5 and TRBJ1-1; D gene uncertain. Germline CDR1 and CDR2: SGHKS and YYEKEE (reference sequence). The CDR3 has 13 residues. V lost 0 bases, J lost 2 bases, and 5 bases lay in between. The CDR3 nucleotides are TGTGCCAGCAGCTTGGGCGCCAACACTGAAGCTTTCTTT. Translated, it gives CASSLGANTEAFF.

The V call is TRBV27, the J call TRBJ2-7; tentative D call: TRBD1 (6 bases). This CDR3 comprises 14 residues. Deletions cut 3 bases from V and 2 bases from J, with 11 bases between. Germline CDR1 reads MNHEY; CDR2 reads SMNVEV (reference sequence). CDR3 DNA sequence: TGTGCCAGCAGTTTGAAACAGGGACCCTACGAGCAGTACTTC. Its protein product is CASSLKQGPYEQYF.

The CDR3 protein is CASSPTGLANEKLFF. DNA for the CDR3: TGTGCCAGCAGTCCGACAGGGTTGGCTAATGAAAAACTGTTTTTT. V and J are TRBV25-1 and TRBJ1-4; 7 nucleotides agree with TRBD1. V lost 5 bases and J lost 3; bases outside the gene matches: 6. Per germline, CDR1 MGHDK and CDR2 SYGVNS. The CDR3 has 15 amino acids.

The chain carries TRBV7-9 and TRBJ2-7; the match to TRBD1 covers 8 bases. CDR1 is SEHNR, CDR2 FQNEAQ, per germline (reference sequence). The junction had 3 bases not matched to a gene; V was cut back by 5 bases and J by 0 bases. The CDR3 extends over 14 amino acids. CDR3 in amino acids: CASSRQGPSYEQYF. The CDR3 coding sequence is TGTGCCAGCAGCCGACAGGGGCCCTCCTACGAGCAGTACTTC. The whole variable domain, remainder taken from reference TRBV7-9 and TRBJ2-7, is DTGVSQNPRHKITKRGQNVTFRCDPISEHNRLYWYRQTLGQGPEFLTYFQNEAQLEKSRLLSDRFSAERPKGSFSTLEIQRTEQGDSAMYLCASSRQGPSYEQYFGPGTRLTVT.

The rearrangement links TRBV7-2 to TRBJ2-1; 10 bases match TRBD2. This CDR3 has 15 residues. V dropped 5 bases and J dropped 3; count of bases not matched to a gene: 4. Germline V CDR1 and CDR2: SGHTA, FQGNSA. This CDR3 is CASSLLAGDYNEQFF. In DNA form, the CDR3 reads TGTGCCAGCAGCCTTCTAGCGGGGGACTACAATGAGCAGTTCTTC.

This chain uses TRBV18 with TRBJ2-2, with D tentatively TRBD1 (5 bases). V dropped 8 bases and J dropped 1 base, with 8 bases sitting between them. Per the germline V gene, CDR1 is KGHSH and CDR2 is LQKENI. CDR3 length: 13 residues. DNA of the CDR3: TGTGCCAGCCCGACAGAGAACACCGGGGAGCTGTTTTTT. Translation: CASPTENTGELFF.

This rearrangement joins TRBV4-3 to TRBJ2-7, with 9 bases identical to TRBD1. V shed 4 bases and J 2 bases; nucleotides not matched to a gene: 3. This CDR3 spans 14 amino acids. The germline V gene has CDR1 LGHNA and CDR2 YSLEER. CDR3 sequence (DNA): TGCGCCAGCAGCCGGAACAGGGGGCCCTACGAGCAGTACTTC. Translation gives CASSRNRGPYEQYF.

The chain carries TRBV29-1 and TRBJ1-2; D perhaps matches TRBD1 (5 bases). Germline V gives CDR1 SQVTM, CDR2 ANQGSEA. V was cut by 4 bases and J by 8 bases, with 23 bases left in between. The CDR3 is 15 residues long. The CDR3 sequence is CSVGGLTIPLGGYTF. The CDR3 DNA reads TGCAGCGTTGGGGGCCTCACGATACCCTTAGGGGGCTACACCTTC.

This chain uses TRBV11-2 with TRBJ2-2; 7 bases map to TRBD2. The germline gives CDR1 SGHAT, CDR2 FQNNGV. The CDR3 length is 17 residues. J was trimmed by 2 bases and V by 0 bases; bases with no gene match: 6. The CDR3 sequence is CASSLDRAGENTGELFF. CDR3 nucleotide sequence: TGTGCCAGCAGCTTAGATCGGGCGGGGGAAAACACCGGGGAGCTGTTTTTT.

The DNA for the CDR3 is TGTGCCAGCAGCAAAGAGCGAGGGACAGCGGACGAGCAGTACTTC. Translation: CASSKERGTADEQYF. V gene TRBV21-1 combines with J gene TRBJ2-7; no DNA check was done on the table's D call, TRBD1. TRBV21-1 counts as a pseudogene. The CDR3 runs 15 residues.

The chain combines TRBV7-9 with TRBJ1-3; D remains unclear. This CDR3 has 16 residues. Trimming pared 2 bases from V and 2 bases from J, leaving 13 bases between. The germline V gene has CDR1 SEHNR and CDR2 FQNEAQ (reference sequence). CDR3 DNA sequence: TGTGCCAGCAGCTTAACTCCCACGAGTCCTGGAAACACCATATATTTT. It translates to CASSLTPTSPGNTIYF.

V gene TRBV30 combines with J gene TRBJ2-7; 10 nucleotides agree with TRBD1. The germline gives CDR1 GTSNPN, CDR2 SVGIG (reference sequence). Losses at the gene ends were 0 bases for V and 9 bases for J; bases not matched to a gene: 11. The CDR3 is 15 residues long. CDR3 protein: CAWSVKDRGSLGQYF. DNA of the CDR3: TGTGCCTGGAGTGTGAAGGACAGGGGGAGCCTTGGGCAGTACTTC.

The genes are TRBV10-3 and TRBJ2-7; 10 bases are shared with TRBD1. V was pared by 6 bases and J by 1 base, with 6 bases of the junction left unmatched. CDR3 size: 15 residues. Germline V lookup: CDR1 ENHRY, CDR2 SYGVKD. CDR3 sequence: CAIRPGQGNSYEQYF. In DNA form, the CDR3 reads TGTGCCATCAGGCCGGGACAGGGGAATTCCTACGAGCAGTACTTC.

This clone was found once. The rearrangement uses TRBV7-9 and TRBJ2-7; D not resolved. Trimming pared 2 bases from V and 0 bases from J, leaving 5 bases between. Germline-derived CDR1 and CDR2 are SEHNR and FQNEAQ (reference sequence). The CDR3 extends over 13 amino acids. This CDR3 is CASSLISSYEQYF. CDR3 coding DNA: TGTGCCAGCAGCTTAATCAGCTCCTACGAGCAGTACTTC.